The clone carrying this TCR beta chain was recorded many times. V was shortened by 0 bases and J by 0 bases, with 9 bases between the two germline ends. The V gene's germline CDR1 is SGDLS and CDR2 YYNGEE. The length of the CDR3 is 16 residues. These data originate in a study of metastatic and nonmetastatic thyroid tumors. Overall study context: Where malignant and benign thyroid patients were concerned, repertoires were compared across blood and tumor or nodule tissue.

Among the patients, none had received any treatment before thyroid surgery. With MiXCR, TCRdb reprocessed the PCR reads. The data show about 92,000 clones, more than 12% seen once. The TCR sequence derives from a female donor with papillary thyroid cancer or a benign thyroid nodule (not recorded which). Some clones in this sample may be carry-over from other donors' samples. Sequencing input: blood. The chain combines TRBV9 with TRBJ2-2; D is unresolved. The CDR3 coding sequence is TGTGCCAGCAGCGTAGCAAAGGTTTCGAACACCGGGGAGCTGTTTTTT. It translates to CASSVAKVSNTGELFF.